The sequence of this TCR beta chain was determined in a study of T cells in Graves' hyperthyroidism and ophthalmopathy. Study-wide background: Peripheral blood was taken when the disease was first diagnosed, before any treatment began.

Ten or more counts support this clonotype. There were TCR beta CDR3 regions amplified from RNA transcripts. A first-round RT-PCR of the TCR CDR3 used the HTBI primer set. TCRdb reprocessed the multiplex PCR reads via MiXCR and lists one record per CDR3 protein. The table records some 440,000 distinct CDR3 sequences, approximately 14% of them present only once. CDR1 is SGHRS and CDR2 is YFSETQ in the germline V gene. V was trimmed by 1 base and J by 2 bases, leaving 11 bases between them. The CDR3 has 15 amino acids. The sequence came from a woman between 18 and 30 years old with Graves' hyperthyroidism. The chain recombines TRBV5-1 with TRBJ2-3, with D tentatively TRBD1 (5 bases). The sample consisted of blood. CDR3 sequence: CASSLLDISTDTQYF. The DNA for the CDR3 is TGCGCCAGCAGCTTGCTGGACATTTCCACAGATACGCAGTATTTT.